This T cell receptor (beta chain) is drawn from a study of early T cells in non-severe SARS-CoV-2 infection. Study in general: Chains from this unsorted whole-blood bulk RNA could not be paired.

The TCR library protocol attached unique molecular identifiers to the individual cDNA molecules. MiXCR, run by TCRdb on the 5' RACE reads, gives a single entry per CDR3 protein. In the table there are tens of thousands of distinct CDR3 sequences, 10% of which are singletons. This CDR3 has 16 amino acids. Per the germline V gene, CDR1 is SGHNT and CDR2 is YYREEE (reference sequence). The V gene end was trimmed by 1 base and the J gene end by 5 bases; junction bases not matched to a gene: 9. Sequenced sample: whole blood. The receptor's source is an adult who was a healthcare worker with PCR-confirmed SARS-CoV-2 infection or an uninfected control (not recorded which). The V gene is TRBV5-4, the J gene TRBJ2-3; TRBD2 matches 8 bases. CDR3 loop: CASSLRTGGQIDTQYF. Written as DNA, the CDR3 is TGTGCCAGCAGCTTGCGAACGGGAGGGCAGATAGATACGCAGTATTTT.